Following are 9 T cell receptor beta chains from one sample sequenced in a study of shared T cell receptors in the human thymus. Sequenced by immunoSEQ multiplex PCR; TCRdb stores in-frame clones only, minus some. The table shows hundreds of thousands of clones, with approximately 90% occurring only once. The same sample was also studied in work on human thymus T cells.

Material for sequencing was thymocytes. The origin of the receptors is a boy under two years old with a congenital heart defect.

This chain connects TRBV19 to TRBJ2-7; 7 nucleotides match TRBD1. The V gene end was trimmed by 7 bases and the J gene end by 2 bases; junction bases not matched to a gene: 5. The CDR3 extends over 13 amino acids. Germline V gives CDR1 LNHDA, CDR2 SQIVND (reference sequence). For the CDR3, the DNA is TGTGCCAGTACTCCGGGACAGACCTACGAGCAGTACTTC. Encoded protein: CASTPGQTYEQYF.

The rearrangement joins TRBV29-1 to TRBJ1-2, with D possibly TRBD1 on 5 matching bases. This CDR3 has 13 residues. Germline V gene lookup returns CDR1 SQVTM and CDR2 ANQGSEA. Trimming took 1 base from V and 5 from J, leaving 11 bases between them. For the CDR3, the DNA is TGCAGCGTTGAAGCAATGGGGGGTTATGGCTACACCTTC. This codes for CSVEAMGGYGYTF.

The chain links TRBV4-1 to TRBJ2-7; D perhaps matches TRBD2 (6 bases). Germline assignment: CDR1 MGHRA and CDR2 YSYEKL. V lost 5 bases and J lost 6, with 20 bases in between. The CDR3 length is 15 residues. The CDR3 protein is CASSAIPGGVPEQYF. The CDR3 DNA reads as TGCGCCAGCAGCGCTATACCGGGCGGGGTGCCCGAGCAGTACTTC.

The chain recombines TRBV6-5 with TRBJ1-1; D is undetermined. Per germline, CDR1 MNHEY and CDR2 SVGAGI. The CDR3 consists of 14 residues. The germline V and J ends were trimmed by 4 bases and 2 bases, with 11 bases remaining between them. The CDR3 reads CASSLEFPNTEAFF. The CDR3 DNA reads as TGTGCCAGCAGTTTAGAATTCCCAAACACTGAAGCTTTCTTT.

The chain uses TRBV29-1 and TRBJ2-7, with TRBD2 matching over 12 bases. The CDR3 is 14 residues long. CDR1 and CDR2 from the germline V gene are SQVTM and ANQGSEA. V dropped 4 bases and J dropped 3; count of bases not matched to a gene: 4. CDR3 DNA: TGCAGCGTTGGACTAGCGGGAGAGGACTACGAGCAGTACTTC. This codes for CSVGLAGEDYEQYF.

This chain connects TRBV27 to TRBJ1-1; no reliable D call. V was clipped by 4 bases and J by 0 bases, with 12 bases between them. CDR3 length: 15 amino acids. Germline assignment: CDR1 MNHEY and CDR2 SMNVEV (reference sequence). The CDR3 coding sequence is TGTGCCAGCAGTTCGGGTTGGAGGGTGAACACTGAAGCTTTCTTT. This sequence encodes CASSSGWRVNTEAFF.

V and J are TRBV27 and TRBJ2-1; possible D gene TRBD2, 6 bases. The CDR3 is 18 amino acids. Deletions cut 1 base from V and 0 bases from J, with 16 bases between. Germline V gives CDR1 MNHEY, CDR2 SMNVEV (reference sequence). In DNA, the CDR3 is TGTGCCAGCAGTTTATTTGGTCGCCCGGGAGCCTCCTACAATGAGCAGTTCTTC. Its protein product is CASSLFGRPGASYNEQFF.

The rearrangement links TRBV11-2 to TRBJ2-7; maybe TRBD1 (5 bases). Trimming took 9 bases from V and 7 from J, leaving 16 bases between them. This CDR3 comprises 12 residues. Germline-derived CDR1 and CDR2 are SGHAT and FQNNGV. The CDR3, as DNA: TGTGCCAGTAGACAGAAGTTGCGTGAGCAGTACTTC. Translated, it gives CASRQKLREQYF.

The chain recombines TRBV27 with TRBJ1-4; D ambiguous. The CDR3 spans 16 residues. CDR1 and CDR2 (germline): MNHEY, SMNVEV (reference sequence). The germline V and J ends were trimmed by 3 bases and 7 bases, with 18 bases remaining between them. CDR3 DNA sequence: TGTGCCAGCAGTTTGGGGTCTGGAGGAGGCGGTGAAAAACTGTTTTTT. It encodes CASSLGSGGGGEKLFF.